The 31 T cell receptor beta chains given below trace back to one sample, sequenced in a study of CD8+ T cells in alopecia areata (dated by TCRdb to 2016 to 2019). The library was prepared using the immunoSEQ multiplex PCR assay. RNA was extracted from all samples and reverse transcribed into cDNA as template for TCR sequencing. The immuneACCESS repertoire file appears here via TCRdb, limited to in-frame rearrangements. These files lack a portion of the clones; in checked studies, under half of the deficit traces to unresolved V genes, and the cause of the others is not known. The sample table holds roughly 200,000 clones, of which more than 50% were seen once. Of the sample, 4.5% to 6% falls within the top ten clones. The sequenced sample consisted of CD8+ T cells sorted from blood. The receptors stem from a human donor in good health.

The rearrangement uses TRBV6-5 and TRBJ2-2, with D perhaps matching TRBD1 (6 bases). In germline, CDR1 is MNHEY, CDR2 SVGAGI. The V end was cut by 0 bases, the J end by 7 bases, with 12 bases between. CDR3 length equals 15 residues. The CDR3 DNA follows: TGTGCCAGCAGTTACTCGGACAGACAGAACGGGGAGCTGTTTTTT. This gives the protein CASSYSDRQNGELFF.

This clone came up a few times. The chain carries TRBV19 and TRBJ2-7; TRBD1 aligns across 8 bases. The CDR3 spans 16 residues. With 5 bases clipped from V and 2 bases from J, the junction kept 11 bases outside the gene matches. CDR1 is LNHDA and CDR2 is SQIVND in the germline V gene (reference sequence). CDR3 nucleotide sequence: TGTGCCAGTAGTTACTCTGCGACAGGGGCGGCCTACGAGCAGTACTTC. This sequence encodes CASSYSATGAAYEQYF.

DNA for the CDR3: TGCGCCAGCAGTCGCCCCGTCGGCAGGGGTGGCGCAGATACGCAGTATTTT. This codes for CASSRPVGRGGADTQYF. The chain combines TRBV23-1 with TRBJ2-3; a possible D gene is TRBD1 (6 bases). TRBV23-1 is an ORF, and what it does is uncertain. The CDR3 extends over 17 amino acids. V was pared by 4 bases and J by 4 bases, with 21 bases between.

The chain joins TRBV2 to TRBJ1-2, with D uncertain. This CDR3 is built from 13 residues. CDR1 is SNHLY, CDR2 FYNNEI, per germline. The V gene lost 7 bases and the J gene lost 6 bases, with 15 bases spanning the gap. The CDR3 region is CASTPRSGDGYTF. CDR3 coding DNA: TGTGCCAGCACCCCTAGAAGTGGGGATGGCTACACCTTC.

This clone turned up a few times. The DNA for the CDR3 is TGTGCCAGCAGCTTACGAGGTGACTCCTACGAGCAGTACTTC. Its translation is CASSLRGDSYEQYF. The gene calls are TRBV11-1 and TRBJ2-7; no firm D call. This CDR3 has 14 residues. Trimming left V 2 bases short and J 0 bases short, with 8 bases between. Germline CDR1 and CDR2: SGHAT and FQDESV (reference sequence).

This chain joins TRBV7-2 and TRBJ1-2, with D perhaps matching TRBD1 (5 bases). The CDR3 sequence is 13 residues long. Germline V CDR1 and CDR2: SGHTA, FQGNSA. Trimming pared 9 bases from V and 8 bases from J, leaving 19 bases between. CDR3 region: CASLGTSFGGYTF. The CDR3 coding sequence is TGTGCCAGTCTGGGGACCTCTTTCGGGGGCTACACCTTC.

V gene TRBV5-1 combines with J gene TRBJ1-1; D unclear. The germline CDR1 and CDR2 sequences are SGHRS and YFSETQ. CDR3 size: 14 residues. Trimming removed 4 bases from V and 11 bases from J, with 21 bases in between. The CDR3 DNA reads as TGCGCCAGCAGCCCTTCGGACCGGTCTCAGGCCGCTTTCTTT. Protein: CASSPSDRSQAAFF.

The chain uses TRBV13 and TRBJ2-5, with TRBD2 as a possible D gene (5 bases). The CDR3 runs to 14 residues. The ends were cut back, 5 bases at V and 6 bases at J, with 16 bases in the middle. Per germline, CDR1 PRHDT and CDR2 FYEKMQ (reference sequence). The CDR3 region has the DNA TGTGCCAGCAGCCAGAGGACCGCCGGGAAGACCCAGTACTTC. Translation: CASSQRTAGKTQYF.

This clone was observed a few times. Within the sample, other DNA sequences also encode this same CDR3. This CDR3 is CASSLAADTQYF. The CDR3, as DNA: TGTGCCAGCAGCTTGGCCGCTGATACGCAGTATTTT. The gene calls are TRBV7-9 and TRBJ2-3; D not certain. The germline CDR1 and CDR2 sequences are SEHNR and FQNEAQ (reference sequence). V was cut by 3 bases and J by 6 bases, with 7 bases left in between. The CDR3 consists of 12 residues.

The CDR3 protein is CASSRDRATGDTQYF. The CDR3 DNA sequence: TGTGCCAGCAGCCGGGACAGGGCGACTGGGGATACGCAGTATTTT. The chain has TRBV7-9 and TRBJ2-3, with 9 bases fitting TRBD1. V shed 5 bases and J 6 bases; nucleotides not matched to a gene: 9. Germline loops: CDR1 SEHNR, CDR2 FQNEAQ (reference sequence). The CDR3 contains 15 residues. Looking up the rest from reference TRBV7-9 and TRBJ2-3 gives the full variable domain: DTGVSQNPRHKITKRGQNVTFRCDPISEHNRLYWYRQTLGQGPEFLTYFQNEAQLEKSRLLSDRFSAERPKGSFSTLEIQRTEQGDSAMYLCASSRDRATGDTQYFGPGTRLTVL.

This clone has only a few counts. The rearrangement uses TRBV29-1 and TRBJ2-1; 8 bases map to TRBD1. This CDR3 is built from 13 residues. CDR1 SQVTM and CDR2 ANQGSEA come from the germline V gene. Losses at the gene ends were 6 bases for V and 7 bases for J; bases not matched to a gene: 8. The DNA for the CDR3 is TGCAGCGTAAGACAGGGGCGAGGAAATGAGCAGTTCTTC. It specifies CSVRQGRGNEQFF.

The CDR3 protein is CSVQQGAWGQNTEAFF. DNA of the CDR3: TGCAGCGTGCAACAGGGGGCTTGGGGGCAAAACACTGAAGCTTTCTTT. The chain recombines TRBV29-1 with TRBJ1-1; 9 bases agree with TRBD1. This CDR3 has 16 amino acids. The trim removed 6 bases at V and 2 bases at J, leaving 13 bases unmatched. Germline CDR1 reads SQVTM; CDR2 reads ANQGSEA.

The chain recombines TRBV9 with TRBJ2-1; TRBD1 might be the D (6 bases). The V gene lost 0 bases and the J gene lost 7 bases, with 14 bases spanning the gap. Germline V gives CDR1 SGDLS, CDR2 YYNGEE. The CDR3 has 15 amino acids. CDR3 sequence: CASSVAWGLTNEQFF. The CDR3 DNA reads TGTGCCAGCAGCGTAGCGTGGGGGCTCACTAATGAGCAGTTCTTC. The variable domain in full, completed from reference TRBV9 and TRBJ2-1, reads DSGVTQTPKHLITATGQRVTLRCSPRSGDLSVYWYQQSLDQGLQFLIQYYNGEERAKGNILERFSAQQFPDLHSELNLSSLELGDSALYFCASSVAWGLTNEQFFGPGTRLTVL.

This clone counts as medium-sized. The rearrangement links TRBV19 to TRBJ1-1; the D gene is possibly TRBD1 (5 bases). The CDR3 length is 13 residues. The V gene lost 7 bases and the J gene lost 7 bases, with 16 bases spanning the gap. CDR1 LNHDA and CDR2 SQIVND come from the germline V gene (reference sequence). The CDR3 reads CASKLTSGREAFF. The CDR3 DNA follows: TGTGCCAGTAAACTTACCTCGGGGCGTGAAGCTTTCTTT.

The chain employs TRBV5-6 and TRBJ2-1; a weak D match, TRBD2 (5 bases). Trimming removed 5 bases at V and 7 bases at J, with 10 bases between. Germline V gene sequence: CDR1 SGHDT, CDR2 YYEEEE. The CDR3 is 12 amino acids. The CDR3 sequence is CASRVAGNEQFF. In DNA, the CDR3 is TGTGCCAGCAGGGTGGCGGGTAATGAGCAGTTCTTC.

This clone was detected only once. The chain has TRBV6-5 and TRBJ1-4; no firm D call. Germline loops: CDR1 MNHEY, CDR2 SVGAGI. The CDR3 spans 12 residues. The V and J ends lost 5 bases and 6 bases respectively, with 7 bases between them. CDR3 protein: CASSHSDEKLFF. The DNA of the CDR3 is TGTGCCAGCAGTCACAGTGATGAAAAACTGTTTTTT.

The V call is TRBV7-9, the J call TRBJ2-1, with 8 positions matching TRBD2. V gave up 5 bases and J gave up 9 bases; unmatched junction bases: 6. This CDR3 has 13 residues. The germline V gene has CDR1 SEHNR and CDR2 FQNEAQ (reference sequence). The DNA for the CDR3 is TGTGCCAGCAGCCCGGGACTAGTAGGTGAGCAGTTCTTC. Encoded protein: CASSPGLVGEQFF.

CDR3 coding DNA: TGCGCCAGCACTGGTATGGGACACCAAATTTACAATGAGCAGTTCTTC. Translating it yields CASTGMGHQIYNEQFF. The chain recombines TRBV5-1 with TRBJ2-1, with D perhaps matching TRBD1 (6 bases). CDR3 size: 16 residues. With 6 bases removed from V and 4 bases from J, the gap between germline ends came to 20 bases. Germline assignment: CDR1 SGHRS and CDR2 YFSETQ. The full variable domain, completed using reference TRBV5-1 and TRBJ2-1, is KAGVTQTPRYLIKTRGQQVTLSCSPISGHRSVSWYQQTPGQGLQFLFEYFSETQRNKGNFPGRFSGRQFSNSRSEMNVSTLELGDSALYLCASTGMGHQIYNEQFFGPGTRLTVL.

V usage is TRBV5-4 and J usage is TRBJ1-1; no reliable D call. The CDR3 totals 13 residues. Germline V gene sequence: CDR1 SGHNT, CDR2 YYREEE (reference sequence). Trimming stripped 4 bases from V and 0 bases from J, with 7 bases between. The CDR3 sequence: CASSPGVNTEAFF. The CDR3 DNA sequence: TGTGCCAGCAGCCCCGGCGTGAACACTGAAGCTTTCTTT.

The J gene is TRBJ2-6, the V gene TRBV29-1, with 8 positions matching TRBD1. Germline V CDR1 and CDR2: SQVTM, ANQGSEA. This CDR3 has 16 residues. Trimming at V came to 2 bases and at J to 2 bases, leaving 5 bases not matched to a gene. CDR3 nucleotide sequence: TGCAGCGTTGAATGGGCAGGGGGCGCTGGGGCCAACGTCCTGACTTTC. Its translation is CSVEWAGGAGANVLTF.

This clone was picked up a small number of times. CDR3 amino acids: CASSWKDPEDEQYF. The CDR3, as DNA: TGCGCCAGCAGCTGGAAGGACCCCGAAGACGAGCAGTACTTC. The V gene is TRBV5-1, the J gene TRBJ2-7; no clear D gene. From germline, CDR1 is SGHRS and CDR2 YFSETQ. This CDR3 is built from 14 residues. V shed 3 bases and J shed 5 bases, with 15 bases lying between them.

The rearrangement joins TRBV4-2 to TRBJ2-1, with a tentative D call TRBD2 (7 bases). Trimming removed 2 bases at V and 3 bases at J, with 14 bases between. The CDR3 is made up of 16 amino acids. Germline CDR1 reads LGHNA; CDR2 reads YNFKEQ. The CDR3 here is CASSQLGGAGYNEQFF. CDR3 in DNA: TGTGCCAGCAGCCAATTAGGGGGGGCTGGCTACAATGAGCAGTTCTTC.

The chain recombines TRBV5-5 with TRBJ1-2; unclear D gene. The CDR3 is 12 amino acids. The germline V gene has CDR1 SGHKS and CDR2 YYEKEE (reference sequence). Trimming pared 1 base from V and 7 bases from J, leaving 8 bases between. CDR3 coding DNA: TGTGCCAGCAGCTTGACCCCCGGTGGCTACACCTTC. It encodes CASSLTPGGYTF.

This chain uses TRBV4-1 with TRBJ2-1; D is perhaps TRBD1 (5 bases). V dropped 1 base and J dropped 0 bases, with 7 bases sitting between them. This CDR3 is 15 amino acids long. Germline V gene lookup returns CDR1 MGHRA and CDR2 YSYEKL. Here the CDR3 reads CASSQAGASYNEQFF. The CDR3 DNA reads TGCGCCAGCAGCCAAGCTGGGGCCTCCTACAATGAGCAGTTCTTC.

The rearrangement links TRBV29-1 to TRBJ2-3; TRBD2 is a possible D gene (5 bases). Germline-derived CDR1 and CDR2 are SQVTM and ANQGSEA. CDR3 length: 15 amino acids. The ends were cut back, 1 base at V and 0 bases at J, with 11 bases in the middle. The CDR3 DNA reads TGCAGCGTTGAAGGGACTGAGCCTAGCACAGATACGCAGTATTTT. Encoded protein: CSVEGTEPSTDTQYF.

The rearrangement joins TRBV7-6 to TRBJ1-1; D not resolved. CDR3 length: 14 residues. Trimming took 2 bases from V and 4 from J, leaving 11 bases between them. Germline assignment: CDR1 SGHVS and CDR2 FNYEAQ. The CDR3 protein is CASSLSEGGTEAFF. The CDR3 coding sequence is TGTGCCAGCAGCTTATCTGAGGGTGGCACTGAAGCTTTCTTT.

This clone was detected a few times. V and J are TRBV15 and TRBJ1-4; TRBD1 matches 8 bases. V gave up 5 bases and J gave up 2 bases; unmatched junction bases: 1. The CDR3 is made up of 14 amino acids. CDR1 is LNHNV, CDR2 YYDKDF, per germline (reference sequence). The CDR3 here is CATSGQGTNEKLFF. In DNA, the CDR3 is TGTGCCACCAGCGGACAGGGCACTAATGAAAAACTGTTTTTT.

The gene calls are TRBV11-2 and TRBJ1-5; a weak D match, TRBD1 (5 bases). Germline CDR1 SGHAT, CDR2 FQNNGV. Trimming shortened V by 5 bases and J by 4 bases, and 9 bases separated the two germline ends. There are 13 residues in the CDR3. Here the CDR3 reads CASSRQGNQPQHF. The CDR3 bases are TGTGCCAGCAGCCGTCAGGGAAATCAGCCCCAGCATTTT. Supplemented by reference TRBV11-2 and TRBJ1-5, the full variable domain reads EAGVAQSPRYKIIEKRQSVAFWCNPISGHATLYWYQQILGQGPKLLIQFQNNGVVDDSQLPKDRFSAERLKGVDSTLKIQPAKLEDSAVYLCASSRQGNQPQHFGDGTRLSIL.

The chain links TRBV2 to TRBJ1-2; 8 nucleotides align to TRBD1. The CDR3 consists of 15 residues. Trimming removed 0 bases from V and 6 bases from J; junction bases left unmatched: 6. The germline gives CDR1 SNHLY, CDR2 FYNNEI. CDR3 DNA sequence: TGTGCCAGCAGTGAAGCCCCAGGGGGCGCGGATGGCTACACCTTC. This encodes CASSEAPGGADGYTF. The full variable domain, completed using reference TRBV2 and TRBJ1-2, is EPEVTQTPSHQVTQMGQEVILRCVPISNHLYFYWYRQILGQKVEFLVSFYNNEISEKSEIFDDQFSVERPDGSNFTLKIRSTKLEDSAMYFCASSEAPGGADGYTFGSGTRLTVV.

The J gene is TRBJ1-1, the V gene TRBV7-9; perhaps TRBD1 as D (6 bases). The V end lost 10 bases, the J end lost 1 base, and 16 bases lay between the germline ends. Germline V CDR1 and CDR2: SEHNR, FQNEAQ (reference sequence). The CDR3 is 14 residues long. DNA for the CDR3: TGTGCCACCGATGCGGACAGAACGAACACTGAAGCTTTCTTT. Protein product: CATDADRTNTEAFF.

The rearrangement uses TRBV5-1 and TRBJ2-7, with D unclear. CDR3 length: 11 residues. Germline lookup yields CDR1 SGHRS and CDR2 YFSETQ. V was clipped by 0 bases and J by 5 bases, with 3 bases between them. The CDR3 sequence is CASSLANEQYF. The CDR3 DNA is TGCGCCAGCAGCTTGGCCAACGAGCAGTACTTC.